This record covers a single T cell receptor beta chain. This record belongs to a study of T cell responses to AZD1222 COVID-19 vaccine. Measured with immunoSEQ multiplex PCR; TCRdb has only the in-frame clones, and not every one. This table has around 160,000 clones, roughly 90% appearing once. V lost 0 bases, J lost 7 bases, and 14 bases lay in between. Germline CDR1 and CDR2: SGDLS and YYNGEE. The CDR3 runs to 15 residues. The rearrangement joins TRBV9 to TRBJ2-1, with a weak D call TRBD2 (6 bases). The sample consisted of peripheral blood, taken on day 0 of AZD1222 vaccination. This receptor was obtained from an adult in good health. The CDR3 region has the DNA TGTGCCAGCAGCGTAGGTGGTGGAGGGTGGAATGAGCAGTTCTTC. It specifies CASSVGGGGWNEQFF.